Listed below are T cell receptor beta chains from one sample, sequenced in a study of human T cells and chemical hapten exposure. TCRdb reprocessed the RACE reads via MiXCR and lists one record per CDR3 protein. The sample has 300,000 to 350,000 distinct CDR3 sequences; roughly 6.9% are singletons. The material was whole blood, obtained in connection with sensitization to the hapten diphenylcyclopropenone (DPC). Receptors were obtained from a woman between 18 and 29 years old with alopecia areata. Some clones in this sample may be carry-over from other donors' samples. Both conserved end residues are part of each CDR3. Fields, in order: V gene, J gene, clone size, D gene, CDR3 protein, CDR3 DNA. A D gene is named only where the DNA matches it firmly. Some rows mark clone size as missing; the rest say once, few, many or name a class of expanded clone.

v_call: TRBV7-3
j_call: TRBJ1-1
clone_size: .
d_call: .
cdr3_aa: CASSLRAVLNTEAFF
cdr3_nt: TGTGCCAGCAGCCTAAGGGCAGTCCTGAACACTGAAGCTTTCTTT

v_call: TRBV6-5
j_call: TRBJ1-1
clone_size: .
d_call: .
cdr3_aa: CASSYSKQRGTEAFF
cdr3_nt: TGTGCCAGCAGTTACTCGAAACAGCGGGGGACTGAAGCTTTCTTT

v_call: TRBV28
j_call: TRBJ1-6
clone_size: few
d_call: TRBD1
cdr3_aa: CASRGSGGNSPLHF
cdr3_nt: TGTGCCAGCAGAGGGTCAGGGGGTAATTCACCCCTCCACTTT

v_call: TRBV6-1
j_call: TRBJ1-5
clone_size: few
d_call: TRBD1
cdr3_aa: CASSPTRGAQPQHF
cdr3_nt: TGTGCCAGCAGTCCGACCAGGGGGGCGCAACCCCAGCATTTT

v_call: TRBV6-5
j_call: TRBJ1-6
clone_size: .
d_call: .
cdr3_aa: CASSPQERSPLHF
cdr3_nt: TGTGCCAGCAGTCCTCAGGAGAGGTCACCCCTCCACTTT

v_call: TRBV7-6
j_call: TRBJ2-3
clone_size: many
d_call: .
cdr3_aa: CASSSWGDTQYF
cdr3_nt: TGTGCCAGCAGCTCTTGGGGCGATACGCAGTATTTT

v_call: TRBV25-1
j_call: TRBJ1-1
clone_size: many
d_call: .
cdr3_aa: CASSGAEAFF
cdr3_nt: TGTGCCAGCTCCGGAGCTGAAGCTTTCTTT

v_call: TRBV27
j_call: TRBJ1-6
clone_size: .
d_call: .
cdr3_aa: CASSTTGNSPLHF
cdr3_nt: TGTGCCAGCAGTACAACAGGAAATTCACCCCTCCACTTT

v_call: TRBV4-1
j_call: TRBJ2-7
clone_size: many
d_call: TRBD1
cdr3_aa: CASSQDWDRDSEQYF
cdr3_nt: TGCGCCAGCAGCCAAGACTGGGACAGGGACTCCGAGCAGTACTTC

v_call: TRBV2
j_call: TRBJ2-5
clone_size: many
d_call: .
cdr3_aa: CASSGGPLYETQYF
cdr3_nt: TGTGCCAGCAGCGGGGGACCCCTGTATGAGACCCAGTACTTC

v_call: TRBV9
j_call: TRBJ2-5
clone_size: .
d_call: .
cdr3_aa: CARSVGTVREETQYF
cdr3_nt: TGTGCCAGAAGCGTAGGGACCGTAAGGGAAGAGACCCAGTACTTC

v_call: TRBV6-5
j_call: TRBJ1-5
clone_size: .
d_call: TRBD1
cdr3_aa: CASSSGTGAQPQHF
cdr3_nt: TGTGCCAGCAGTTCGGGGACAGGGGCACAGCCCCAGCATTTT

v_call: TRBV12-3/TRBV12-4
j_call: TRBJ1-6
clone_size: .
d_call: .
cdr3_aa: CASSFSGPASPLHF
cdr3_nt: TGTGCCAGCAGTTTCTCCGGGCCGGCATCACCCCTCCACTTT

v_call: TRBV2
j_call: TRBJ1-6
clone_size: few
d_call: TRBD1
cdr3_aa: CASSEAGTANSPLHF
cdr3_nt: TGTGCCAGCAGTGAAGCCGGGACAGCTAATTCACCCCTCCACTTT

v_call: TRBV4-3
j_call: TRBJ2-5
clone_size: many
d_call: .
cdr3_aa: CASSQDHVWTRETQYF
cdr3_nt: TGCGCCAGCAGCCAAGATCACGTCTGGACAAGAGAGACCCAGTACTTC

v_call: TRBV12-3/TRBV12-4
j_call: TRBJ2-3
clone_size: many
d_call: .
cdr3_aa: CASSGAGMDQTSTDTQYF
cdr3_nt: TGTGCCAGCAGTGGGGCGGGAATGGACCAAACTAGCACAGATACGCAGTATTTT

v_call: TRBV7-2
j_call: TRBJ1-2
clone_size: .
d_call: .
cdr3_aa: CASSLASGQPSYGYTF
cdr3_nt: TGTGCCAGCAGCTTAGCGAGCGGACAGCCTTCTTATGGCTACACCTTC

v_call: TRBV29-1
j_call: TRBJ1-1
clone_size: .
d_call: .
cdr3_aa: CSVEVRGRAEAFF
cdr3_nt: TGCAGCGTTGAAGTCAGGGGTAGGGCTGAAGCTTTCTTT

v_call: TRBV12-3/TRBV12-4
j_call: TRBJ1-1
clone_size: few
d_call: .
cdr3_aa: CASSLLVGRDNTEAFF
cdr3_nt: TGTGCCAGCAGTTTACTCGTGGGTCGGGACAACACTGAAGCTTTCTTT

v_call: TRBV11-2
j_call: TRBJ2-3
clone_size: .
d_call: TRBD1
cdr3_aa: CASSPGQGLGDTQYF
cdr3_nt: TGTGCCAGCAGCCCGGGACAGGGGCTAGGAGATACGCAGTATTTT

v_call: TRBV18
j_call: TRBJ1-1
clone_size: .
d_call: .
cdr3_aa: CASSPPVGGTEAFF
cdr3_nt: TGTGCCAGCTCACCCCCGGTCGGGGGCACTGAAGCTTTCTTT

v_call: TRBV7-9
j_call: TRBJ2-2
clone_size: .
d_call: .
cdr3_aa: CASSLDPTGELFF
cdr3_nt: TGTGCCAGCAGCTTAGACCCAACCGGGGAGCTGTTTTTT

v_call: TRBV20-1
j_call: TRBJ2-1
clone_size: .
d_call: TRBD2
cdr3_aa: CSARVRTSAMSF
cdr3_nt: TGCAGTGCTAGAGTTAGGACTAGCGCGATGTCGTTC

v_call: TRBV7-9
j_call: TRBJ2-5
clone_size: .
d_call: .
cdr3_aa: CASSSDSHYYF
cdr3_nt: TGTGCCAGCAGCTCCGACAGCCATTACTACTTC

v_call: TRBV7-2
j_call: TRBJ1-2
clone_size: .
d_call: TRBD1
cdr3_aa: CASSFSSGQNYGYTF
cdr3_nt: TGTGCCAGCAGCTTCTCATCGGGACAGAACTATGGCTACACCTTC

v_call: TRBV3-1
j_call: TRBJ1-6
clone_size: .
d_call: TRBD1
cdr3_aa: CASSQAAGTGELNSPLLF
cdr3_nt: TGTGCCAGCAGCCAGGCGGCCGGGACAGGGGAACTAAATTCACCCCTCCTCTTT

v_call: TRBV5-5
j_call: TRBJ2-1
clone_size: .
d_call: .
cdr3_aa: CASSVWNEQFF
cdr3_nt: TGTGCCAGCAGCGTGTGGAATGAGCAGTTCTTC

v_call: TRBV11-2
j_call: TRBJ2-3
clone_size: many
d_call: TRBD2
cdr3_aa: CASSHDGLVADTQYF
cdr3_nt: TGTGCCAGCAGCCACGACGGACTAGTGGCAGATACGCAGTATTTT

v_call: TRBV28
j_call: TRBJ1-5
clone_size: few
d_call: TRBD1
cdr3_aa: CASSLWTGAQPQHF
cdr3_nt: TGTGCCAGCAGTCTATGGACAGGGGCCCAGCCCCAGCATTTT